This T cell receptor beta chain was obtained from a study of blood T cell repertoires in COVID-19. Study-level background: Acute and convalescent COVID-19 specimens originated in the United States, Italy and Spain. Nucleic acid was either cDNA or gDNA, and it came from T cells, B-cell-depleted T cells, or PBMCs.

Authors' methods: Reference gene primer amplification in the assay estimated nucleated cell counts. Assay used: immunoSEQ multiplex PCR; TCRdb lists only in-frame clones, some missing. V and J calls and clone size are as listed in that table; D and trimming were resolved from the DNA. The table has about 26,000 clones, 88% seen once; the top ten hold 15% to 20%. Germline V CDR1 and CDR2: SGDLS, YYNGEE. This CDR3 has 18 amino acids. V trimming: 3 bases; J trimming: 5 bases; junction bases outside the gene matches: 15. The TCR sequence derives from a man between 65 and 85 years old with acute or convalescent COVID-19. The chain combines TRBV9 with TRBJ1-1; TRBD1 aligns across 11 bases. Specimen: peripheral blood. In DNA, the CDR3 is TGTGCCAGCAGCGCCCTGGACAGGGGGCCTTTTTATTGGACTGAAGCTTTCTTT. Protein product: CASSALDRGPFYWTEAFF.